The T cell receptor (beta chain) described here comes from a study of monozygotic twins with inflammatory bowel disease. Study-wide results and limits: Compared with healthy twins, IBD patients shared fewer clonotypes with others, especially with disease activity.

With no T cell sorting beforehand, total RNA was isolated from whole blood. With about 17 and 10 cycles respectively, two nested PCRs were carried out on TCRalpha and TCRbeta cDNA. TCRdb reprocessed the 5' RACE reads, with one entry per CDR3 protein and no DNA. In all, the sample yields approximately 340,000 distinct CDR3 sequences. About this clonotype: Its antigen is still unknown.

This CDR3 has 14 amino acids. CDR1 MNHEY and CDR2 SMNVEV come from the germline V gene (reference sequence). The TCR sequence derives from a human donor with ulcerative colitis or Crohn's disease, or a healthy co-twin of an affected twin (not recorded which). The sequenced sample was blood. This chain links TRBV27 with TRBJ1-1. This chain's CDR3 is CASSSQRFGTEAFF.